At least ten counts were recorded for the clone carrying this T cell receptor beta chain. Amplified TCR beta CDR3 regions derived from RNA transcripts. Primed by the HTBI set, a first-round RT-PCR was run on the TCR CDR3. Each CDR3 protein is one row after TCRdb ran MiXCR on the multiplex PCR reads. The sample lists some 650,000 distinct CDR3 sequences, approximately 16% occurring once. The data derive from a study of T cells in Graves' hyperthyroidism and ophthalmopathy. This CDR3 has 11 residues. V dropped 7 bases and J dropped 6 bases, with 11 bases sitting between them. CDR1 SQVTM and CDR2 ANQGSEA come from the germline V gene.

This sequence joins TRBV29-1 and TRBJ2-3, with D maybe TRBD2 (7 bases). This TCR derives from a woman aged 40 to 50 with Graves' ophthalmopathy. Sequencing input: blood. Here the CDR3 reads CSGGGVDTQYF. CDR3 bases: TGCAGCGGGGGGGGCGTCGATACGCAGTATTTT.